This T cell receptor beta chain was recorded in a study of monozygotic twins with inflammatory bowel disease. UMIs with a 6-nucleotide sample barcode were added by template switching. TCRdb re-called the 5' RACE reads, yielding one record per CDR3 amino acid sequence without DNA. In all, the sample yields 420,000 or so distinct CDR3 sequences. Researchers collected approximately 2.7 ml of blood per donor. Germline V gene data show CDR1 as SGHRS and CDR2 as YFSETQ. CDR3 length equals 14 residues. The chain uses TRBV5-1 and TRBJ2-5; with no DNA, the TCRdb D assignment of TRBD2 cannot be verified. Material: blood. This sequence was found in a human donor with ulcerative colitis or Crohn's disease, or a healthy co-twin of an affected twin (not recorded which). The CDR3: CASSSVVAIETQYF. The entire variable domain, with the rest obtained from reference TRBV5-1 and TRBJ2-5, is as follows: KAGVTQTPRYLIKTRGQQVTLSCSPISGHRSVSWYQQTPGQGLQFLFEYFSETQRNKGNFPGRFSGRQFSNSRSEMNVSTLELGDSALYLCASSSVVAIETQYFGPGTRLLVL.